Shown below are 11 T cell receptor beta chains from a single sample sequenced in a study of blood T cells in healthy people across ages. It was with a sample-barcoded 5' primer and a J-beta primer mix that a second PCR of roughly 7 to 12 cycles was run. TCRdb used MiXCR to reprocess the 5' RACE reads, holding one entry per CDR3 protein. In the table there are approximately 1,100,000 distinct CDR3 sequences, 40% to 55% of which are singletons. Sequenced material: blood. The receptors were sampled from a woman in her fifties or sixties in good health.

The chain has TRBV27 and TRBJ1-6, with D possibly being TRBD1 (5 bases). The CDR3 is 16 residues long. In germline, CDR1 is MNHEY, CDR2 SMNVEV (reference sequence). V was cut by 3 bases and J by 8 bases, with 17 bases left in between. In DNA, the CDR3 is TGTGCCAGCAGTTTGCCCCCCGCAGGGCCGGATTCACCCCTCCACTTT. Translation gives CASSLPPAGPDSPLHF.

This chain connects TRBV2 to TRBJ1-2; D is possibly TRBD1 (5 bases). The CDR3 is 14 residues long. Germline V gene data show CDR1 as SNHLY and CDR2 as FYNNEI. Trimming stripped 0 bases from V and 5 bases from J, with 10 bases between. CDR3: CASSEAFGGYGYTF. In nucleotides, the CDR3 is TGTGCCAGCAGTGAAGCGTTTGGGGGGTATGGCTACACCTTC.

The chain has TRBV20-1 and TRBJ2-7; perhaps TRBD2 as D (5 bases). The V end was cut by 4 bases, the J end by 2 bases, with 18 bases between. CDR1 DFQATT and CDR2 SNEGSKA come from the germline V gene (reference sequence). CDR3 length: 15 amino acids. The CDR3 DNA is TGCAGTGCTAACGGAGCCGAGGGAATAGCCTACGAGCAGTACTTC. This translates into CSANGAEGIAYEQYF.

V and J are TRBV29-1 and TRBJ2-1; maybe TRBD2 (5 bases). The ends were cut back, 8 bases at V and 0 bases at J, with 14 bases in the middle. The CDR3 is made up of 14 amino acids. Germline V gene lookup returns CDR1 SQVTM and CDR2 ANQGSEA. The CDR3 sequence: CSHDEGGSYNEQFF. The CDR3 DNA is TGCAGCCATGACGAGGGTGGCTCCTACAATGAGCAGTTCTTC.

This chain connects TRBV4-1 to TRBJ2-3, with TRBD2 as a possible D gene (6 bases). Trimming removed 5 bases at V and 2 bases at J, with 23 bases between. The germline CDR1 and CDR2 sequences are MGHRA and YSYEKL. The CDR3 totals 18 residues. DNA for the CDR3: TGCGCCAGCAGCACACCTGCGGGGTCTTCCCTGTCCACAGATACGCAGTATTTT. It codes for CASSTPAGSSLSTDTQYF.

The genes are TRBV20-1 and TRBJ2-7; 10 bases align to TRBD2. The CDR3 covers 15 residues. Trimming took 5 bases from V and 0 from J; bases not matched to a gene: 7. CDR1 and CDR2 from the germline V gene are DFQATT and SNEGSKA (reference sequence). Here the CDR3 reads CSAPTLAGASYEQYF. CDR3 DNA: TGCAGTGCTCCCACCCTAGCGGGAGCCTCCTACGAGCAGTACTTC.

This chain links TRBV10-3 with TRBJ2-3, with 7 positions matching TRBD2. The germline gives CDR1 ENHRY, CDR2 SYGVKD. The V segment lost 10 bases and the J segment 6 bases; nucleotides outside the gene matches: 16. The CDR3 runs to 15 residues. The CDR3 reads CATNPGEGRRDTQYF. For the CDR3, the DNA is TGTGCCACCAACCCGGGGGAGGGCCGTAGGGATACGCAGTATTTT.

This clonotype was observed a handful of times. The chain combines TRBV6-5 with TRBJ1-1; unclear D gene. This CDR3 spans 13 amino acids. The germline CDR1 and CDR2 sequences are MNHEY and SVGAGI. The ends were cut back, 6 bases at V and 0 bases at J, with 8 bases in the middle. As DNA, the CDR3 is TGTGCCAGCAGAGAAACAGTGAACACTGAAGCTTTCTTT. Amino acids: CASRETVNTEAFF.

The rearrangement joins TRBV2 to TRBJ1-5; D possibly corresponds to TRBD1 (5 bases). The V end lost 0 bases, the J end lost 1 base, and 10 bases lay between the germline ends. Looked up from germline, CDR1 is SNHLY and CDR2 is FYNNEI. The CDR3 sequence is 16 residues long. The CDR3 is CASSEAGGTSNQPQHF. The CDR3, as DNA: TGTGCCAGCAGTGAAGCGGGGGGGACGAGCAATCAGCCCCAGCATTTT.

This clonotype was seen only once. The chain joins TRBV4-2 to TRBJ2-3, with 7 bases identical to TRBD2. This CDR3 contains 16 residues. J lost 0 bases, V lost 1 base, and 4 bases had no gene match. Per germline, CDR1 LGHNA and CDR2 YNFKEQ. CDR3 coding DNA: TGTGCCAGCAGCCAAGCCGCTAGCGGTAGCACAGATACGCAGTATTTT. This gives the protein CASSQAASGSTDTQYF.

This chain joins TRBV10-3 and TRBJ2-1; D gene unclear. This CDR3 is 13 amino acids long. Germline lookup yields CDR1 ENHRY and CDR2 SYGVKD. The V and J ends lost 4 bases and 6 bases respectively, with 10 bases between them. The DNA for the CDR3 is TGTGCCATCAGTGCCGAGCTCGGCAATGAGCAGTTCTTC. It encodes CAISAELGNEQFF.